These 3 T cell receptor beta chains originate from one sample sequenced in a study of blood T cell repertoires in COVID-19 (dated by TCRdb to about 2020). Library preparation used the immunoSEQ multiplex PCR assay. In TCRdb, the immuneACCESS table is reduced to in-frame sequences with V and J assigned. These tables do not hold every clone; where another copy was compared, an unresolved V gene accounts for under half, and the others remain unexplained. The sample has about 140,000 clones on record, approximately 83% of them singletons. The ten largest clones represent around 8% of the sample. The sample consisted of peripheral blood. The receptors originated from a human donor in a cohort sampled during active COVID-19.

This CDR3 reads CASRPDRGNTGELFF. The CDR3 region has the DNA TGTGCCAGTAGGCCGGACAGGGGAAACACCGGGGAGCTGTTTTTT. The V call is TRBV19, the J call TRBJ2-2; 9 bases align to TRBD1. Trimming at V came to 6 bases and at J to 2 bases, leaving 4 bases not matched to a gene. CDR3 size: 15 residues. Germline lookup yields CDR1 LNHDA and CDR2 SQIVND (reference sequence).

The genes are TRBV27 and TRBJ2-3; TRBD1 aligns across 7 bases. Germline V gene sequence: CDR1 MNHEY, CDR2 SMNVEV (reference sequence). V trimming: 6 bases; J trimming: 6 bases; junction bases outside the gene matches: 15. CDR3 length: 16 residues. This CDR3 reads CASSRRGFVQGDTQYF. DNA of the CDR3: TGTGCCAGCAGCCGCCGGGGCTTCGTACAGGGGGATACGCAGTATTTT.

The chain recombines TRBV3-1 (or the pseudogene TRBV3-2) with TRBJ1-6; the D is unclear. The CDR3 is 16 residues long. Germline V gene data show CDR1 as LGHDT and CDR2 as YNNKEL (reference sequence). V lost 0 bases to trimming and J lost 0 bases, with 6 bases between them. The CDR3 region has the DNA TGTGCCAGCAGCCAAGATCTCTACTCCTATAATTCACCCCTCCACTTT. This codes for CASSQDLYSYNSPLHF.